These T cell receptor beta chains were read from a single sample in a study of T cell responses to AZD1222 COVID-19 vaccine. The method was immunoSEQ multiplex PCR; TCRdb's version includes in-frame clones alone and lacks a portion of them. The table includes around 170,000 clones, less than 95% detected once. The source material was peripheral blood, sampled on day 0 of AZD1222 vaccination. The receptors originated from an adult in good health. The CDR3 runs from the conserved cysteine through the conserved F or W. The D gene is left open where the match is weak. Expanded clones are given a class, and other clones once, few, many or no size at all.

d_call j_call v_call clone_size cdr3_length cdr3_nt cdr3_aa
- TRBJ2-5 TRBV6-5 - 14 TGTGCCACCCACCGGTTTCTGAGCGAAGAGACCCAGTACTTC CATHRFLSEETQYF
- TRBJ1-1 TRBV7-3 - 15 TGTGCCAGCAGCCCAGGGAAAGGAATTCGGACTGAAGCTTTCTTT CASSPGKGIRTEAFF
- TRBJ2-2 TRBV19 once 15 TGTGCCAGTAGTATTTCGGTCGGCTGGGCCGGGGAGCTGTTTTTT CASSISVGWAGELFF
TRBD2 TRBJ2-7 TRBV18 - 13 TGTGCCAGCTCAGGATCTCCGGGGGGCGAGCAGTACTTC CASSGSPGGEQYF
- TRBJ1-1 TRBV7-9 - 13 TGTGCCAGCAGCTTAGGAGTAGCTTCTGAAGCTTTCTTT CASSLGVASEAFF
- TRBJ2-5 TRBV3-1/TRBV3-2 - 16 TGTGCCAGCAGCCGCCCCGGGGGGCCCAAAGGCGAGACCCAGTACTTC CASSRPGGPKGETQYF
- TRBJ2-5 TRBV11-3 - 16 TGTGCCAGCAGCTTAGATAGTAGGACCACCCGAGAGACCCAGTACTTC CASSLDSRTTRETQYF
TRBD1 TRBJ1-2 TRBV27 - 18 TGTGCCAGCAGTCCATCCCCAGGGACAGGGGTTCTCAACTATGGCTACACCTTC CASSPSPGTGVLNYGYTF
- TRBJ1-1 TRBV5-6 - 15 TGTGCCAGCAGCTTAAACAGGTTTTTGAACACTGAAGCTTTCTTT CASSLNRFLNTEAFF
- TRBJ1-5 TRBV18 - 16 TGTGCCAGCTCACCACCAAATCGGGGGGATAATCAGCCCCAGCATTTT CASSPPNRGDNQPQHF
- TRBJ1-2 TRBV6-6 once 14 TGTGCCAGCAGTTACTCGGGACAAGACGATGGCTACACCTTC CASSYSGQDDGYTF
- TRBJ1-2 TRBV7-8 - 14 TGTGCCAGCAGCTCCGCACAGGGAGTAGAAGGCTACACCTTC CASSSAQGVEGYTF
- TRBJ1-3 TRBV14 - 15 TGTGCCAGCAGCCAACTAGACAGTCCAGGAAACACCATATATTTT CASSQLDSPGNTIYF
- TRBJ2-5 TRBV20-1 - 11 TGCAGTGAAACAGGTCAAGAGACCCAGTACTTC CSETGQETQYF
- TRBJ1-4 TRBV7-9 - 14 TGTGCCAGCAGCTTAACACAGGGTAATGAAAAACTGTTTTTT CASSLTQGNEKLFF
- TRBJ1-1 TRBV28 - 15 TGTGCCAGCAGTTTGGGAGTCACTGGGAACACTGAAGCTTTCTTT CASSLGVTGNTEAFF
TRBD1 TRBJ1-3 TRBV7-9 - 17 TGTGCCAGCAGCTTGTTTGTTGGGACAGGGTATGGAAACACCATATATTTT CASSLFVGTGYGNTIYF
- TRBJ2-3 TRBV28 - 15 TGTGCCAGCAGTTTATCCGCCAGAGTCGCAGATACGCAGTATTTT CASSLSARVADTQYF
- TRBJ1-5 TRBV5-1 few 13 TGCGCCAGCAGCTTGGGGTACGATCAGCCCCAGCATTTT CASSLGYDQPQHF
TRBD2 TRBJ2-5 TRBV3-1/TRBV3-2 - 14 TGTGCCAGCAGCCAAGCGGGGGGCCAAGAGACCCAGTACTTC CASSQAGGQETQYF
- TRBJ2-7 TRBV18 - 12 TGTGCCAGCTCACCGGGTCTAGCTGGGCAGTACTTC CASSPGLAGQYF
TRBD1 TRBJ1-5 TRBV10-3 - 13 TGTGCCATCAGTATGCAGGGGGATCAGCCCCAGCATTTT CAISMQGDQPQHF
- TRBJ2-7 TRBV9 - 14 TGTGCCAGCAGCGTAGCATGGACATCCTACGAGCAGTACTTC CASSVAWTSYEQYF
- TRBJ2-1 TRBV9 - 14 TGTGCCAGCAGCGGCGAGGTCTCCTACAATGAGCAGTTCTTC CASSGEVSYNEQFF
- TRBJ2-1 TRBV4-1 - 16 TGCGCCAGCAGCCAACTCCCTTACCTGACCGGGGGTGAGCAGTTCTTC CASSQLPYLTGGEQFF
- TRBJ1-5 TRBV3-1/TRBV3-2 - 14 TGTGCCAGCAGCCACAGGAGTTGCAATCAGCCCCAGCATTTT CASSHRSCNQPQHF
- TRBJ2-1 TRBV27 - 13 TGTGCCATCCGGACGGACCCCTACAATGAGCAGTTCTTC CAIRTDPYNEQFF
TRBD2 TRBJ2-7 TRBV28 - 15 TGTGCCAGCAGTTTAATTAGCGGGGGGCGGAACGAGCAGTACTTC CASSLISGGRNEQYF
TRBD2 TRBJ2-4 TRBV4-1 few 14 TGCGCCAGCAGCCAAGTAGGTAGCGGGGAGAGTCAGTACTTC CASSQVGSGESQYF
TRBD2 TRBJ2-1 TRBV7-3 - 18 TGTGCCAGCAGCTTAACGTGGCTAGCGGGGGGGCCGAACAATGAGCAGTTCTTC CASSLTWLAGGPNNEQFF
- TRBJ1-3 TRBV7-9 once 15 TGTGCCAGCAGCTCGGGAAGATATTCTGGAAACACCATATATTTT CASSSGRYSGNTIYF
- TRBJ1-1 TRBV28 - 12 TGTGCCAGCGGAGCCCCCAAGCGCGACGCTTTCTTT CASGAPKRDAFF
- TRBJ1-2 TRBV19 once 13 TGTGCCAGTAGTACAGGGAGGGACTATGGCTACACCTTC CASSTGRDYGYTF
TRBD1 TRBJ1-4 TRBV28 - 15 TGTGCCAGCACCCCGCCAGTGACAGGGGTGGGAAAACTGTTTTTT CASTPPVTGVGKLFF
- TRBJ1-5 TRBV7-3 once 16 TGTGCCAGCAGCATCGGGGGGACGGATAGCAATCAGCCCCAGCATTTT CASSIGGTDSNQPQHF
- TRBJ1-1 TRBV20-1 - 13 TGCAGTGCTAGTCCCCAGGGTAACACTGAAGCTTTCTTT CSASPQGNTEAFF
TRBD2 TRBJ2-3 TRBV20-1 - 16 TGCAGTGCTAGTCGGGGTAGCGGGGGCCCCACAGATACGCAGTATTTT CSASRGSGGPTDTQYF
- TRBJ2-2 TRBV7-9 few 17 TGTGCCAGCAGCTTAGGACTAGGGACGGAGCGGTTCGGGGAGCTGTTTTTT CASSLGLGTERFGELFF
TRBD2 TRBJ2-7 TRBV6-5 - 15 TGTGCCAGCAGTTACGATCAGGGAGGGTCTTACGAGCAGTACTTC CASSYDQGGSYEQYF
TRBD1 TRBJ2-1 TRBV5-5 - 13 TGTGCCAGCAGCGACAGGGGGGGCAATGAGCAGTTCTTC CASSDRGGNEQFF
- TRBJ1-5 TRBV6-4 - 17 TGTGCCAGCAGTGACTCGAAGGAGGGGCAGGACAATCAGCCCCAGCATTTT CASSDSKEGQDNQPQHF
- TRBJ1-2 TRBV4-3 - 15 TGCGCCAGCAGCCAAGATGAGCAGCCCTGGGGTGGCTACACCTTC CASSQDEQPWGGYTF
- TRBJ2-7 TRBV6-2/TRBV6-3 - 15 TGTGCCAGCAGTCAGAGGGACGCCGGATCCTACGAGCAGTACTTC CASSQRDAGSYEQYF
TRBD1 TRBJ1-2 TRBV7-9 - 13 TGTGCCAGCAGCTTAGGACAGGGCTATGGCTACACCTTC CASSLGQGYGYTF
- TRBJ1-2 TRBV20-1 - 14 TGCAGTGCTAGTCCGACAGATGGGGTGAGGGGCTACACCTTC CSASPTDGVRGYTF
TRBD1 TRBJ2-1 TRBV5-1 - 15 TGCGCCAGCCGGAGCCCCGACAGGGCTCTTTTGGCGCAGTTCTTC CASRSPDRALLAQFF
- TRBJ1-1 TRBV11-2 - 13 TGTGCCAGCACCCTAAAGATGAACACTGAAGCTTTCTTT CASTLKMNTEAFF
- TRBJ2-1 TRBV28 once 16 TGTGCCAGCAGTCCAAGAACAGGGAGCTCCTACAATGAGCAGTTCTTC CASSPRTGSSYNEQFF
- TRBJ1-1 TRBV18 - 16 TGTGCCAGCTCACCAGTTTCTCCAGGGCTGAACACTGAAGCTTTCTTT CASSPVSPGLNTEAFF
- TRBJ2-5 TRBV3-1/TRBV3-2 - 12 TGTGCCAGCAGCCAACAAGGAGAGACCCAGTACTTC CASSQQGETQYF
- TRBJ1-5 TRBV2 - 13 TGTGCCAGCAAGCTTTATAGCAATCAGCCCCAGCATTTT CASKLYSNQPQHF
- TRBJ1-2 TRBV4-1 - 16 TGCGCCAGCAGCCAAGAGCCGGGACCGCCGAACTATGGCTACACCTTC CASSQEPGPPNYGYTF
- TRBJ2-5 TRBV18 - 15 TGTGCCAGCTCACCAGTGGAGGCCCTTGAAGAGACCCAGTACTTC CASSPVEALEETQYF
- TRBJ1-1 TRBV18 - 14 TGTGCCAGCTCACCAGCTAGCAGGGGCACTGAAGCTTTCTTT CASSPASRGTEAFF
- TRBJ1-5 TRBV27 - 13 TGTGCCAGCAGTTTATTGGGCAATCAGCCCCAGCATTTT CASSLLGNQPQHF
- TRBJ2-2 TRBV5-1 - 16 TGCGCCAGCAGCCTCTCGGGGGGCGCGGACACCGGGGAGCTGTTTTTT CASSLSGGADTGELFF
- TRBJ2-2 TRBV6-5 - 11 TGTGCCAGCAGTTGGGCCGGGGAGCTGTTTTTT CASSWAGELFF